What follows describes a single TCR beta chain. The CDR3 consists of 12 residues. In germline, CDR1 is SQVTM, CDR2 ANQGSEA. With 7 bases clipped from V and 7 bases from J, the junction kept 8 bases outside the gene matches. This entry comes from a study of blood T cell repertoires in COVID-19. Study as a whole: Whether acute or convalescent, the COVID-19 samples came from the United States, Italy and Spain. PBMCs, B-cell-depleted T cells, or T cells provided the cDNA or gDNA that made up the material.

As originally analysed: Estimates of nucleated cell counts were drawn from the amplification of reference gene primers. Measured with immunoSEQ multiplex PCR; TCRdb has only the in-frame clones, and not every one. V, J and clone size derive from that table, while D and trimming were established from the DNA sequence. The sample has approximately 110,000 clones, 84% seen once. The chain combines TRBV29-1 with TRBJ1-2; 8 bases match TRBD1. This clonotype was obtained from a woman in her 40s with acute or convalescent COVID-19. The sample was peripheral blood. The DNA of the CDR3 is TGCAGCGCACGACAGGGGATCTCTGGCTACACCTTC. Translating it yields CSARQGISGYTF.